These 7 T cell receptor beta chains came from one sample sequenced in a study of blood T cell repertoires in COVID-19. Generated by immunoSEQ multiplex PCR, the TCRdb table keeps only in-frame clones and is missing some. The sample carries 300,000 to 400,000 clones, over 70% recorded once. The sample was peripheral blood. Source of these receptors: a woman in her forties or fifties with COVID-19, enrolled during active disease.

This sequence joins TRBV4-1 and TRBJ2-1; 14 positions agree with TRBD2. The germline CDR1 and CDR2 sequences are MGHRA and YSYEKL. This CDR3 is 15 amino acids long. V shed 0 bases and J 12 bases; nucleotides not matched to a gene: 4. CDR3 in amino acids: CASSQEGTSGSRQFF. CDR3 sequence (DNA): TGCGCCAGCAGCCAAGAGGGGACTAGCGGGAGCCGGCAGTTCTTC.

The genes are TRBV20-1 and TRBJ2-7, with unresolved D. Germline assignment: CDR1 DFQATT and CDR2 SNEGSKA (reference sequence). This CDR3 spans 11 amino acids. Trimming took 1 base from V and 7 from J, leaving 8 bases between them. CDR3 sequence reads: CSARGKTEQYF. DNA of the CDR3: TGCAGTGCTAGAGGCAAGACAGAGCAGTACTTC.

CDR3 bases: TGTGCCAGCAGCTTAGCCTACAGTTCCTTCAACTATGGCTACACCTTC. It encodes CASSLAYSSFNYGYTF. The chain combines TRBV7-2 with TRBJ1-2; the D is unclear. Germline values: CDR1 SGHTA, CDR2 FQGNSA. The V gene lost 0 bases and the J gene lost 2 bases, with 13 bases spanning the gap. The CDR3 is 16 residues long.

The V and J genes are TRBV14 and TRBJ1-1; possible D gene TRBD1, 6 bases. Germline V gene data show CDR1 as SGHDN and CDR2 as FVKESK. Trimming pared 2 bases from V and 7 bases from J, leaving 14 bases between. The CDR3 runs to 14 residues. The CDR3 bases are TGTGCCAGCAGCCAAAGCCCCAGGGGAATTGAAGCTTTCTTT. Translating it yields CASSQSPRGIEAFF.

The chain carries TRBV6-5 and TRBJ2-1; 8 bases match TRBD2. The CDR3 extends over 13 amino acids. J lost 7 bases, V lost 5 bases, and 4 bases had no gene match. Germline CDR1 is MNHEY and CDR2 is SVGAGI. The CDR3 nucleotides are TGTGCCAGCAGTCGACTAGCGAGGAATGAGCAGTTCTTC. It translates to CASSRLARNEQFF.

This clone came up once. The chain joins TRBV6-5 to TRBJ2-5, with a possible D match to TRBD1 (5 bases). Germline V gene lookup returns CDR1 MNHEY and CDR2 SVGAGI. V was clipped by 0 bases and J by 5 bases, with 13 bases between them. The CDR3 consists of 15 residues. As DNA, the CDR3 is TGTGCCAGCAGTTACTCGGTAGGGGCGCAGGAGACCCAGTACTTC. Protein sequence: CASSYSVGAQETQYF.

V gene TRBV30 combines with J gene TRBJ2-7; D gene unclear. The CDR3 is 12 amino acids. The V gene's germline CDR1 is GTSNPN and CDR2 SVGIG (reference sequence). Between the trimmed V and J ends, which lost 5 bases and 0 bases, there was a span of 8 bases. The CDR3: CAWGRSSYEQYF. CDR3 DNA: TGTGCCTGGGGCAGAAGCTCCTACGAGCAGTACTTC.